A single sample is the source of the 17 T cell receptor beta chains below, sequenced in a study of cytomegalovirus exposure and HLA in healthy donors. Researchers ran the PCR with 60 Vbeta and 13 Jbeta primers. The method was immunoSEQ multiplex PCR; TCRdb's version includes in-frame clones alone and lacks a portion of them. This table holds fewer than 250,000 clones, approximately 75% found once. Sequencing used PBMCs. The receptors derive from a man aged 25-45 years in good health and CMV-seropositive.

This chain uses TRBV30 with TRBJ2-7; no clear D. The CDR3 length is 14 residues. V lost 1 base and J lost 3, with 13 bases in between. Germline CDR1 and CDR2: GTSNPN and SVGIG (reference sequence). CDR3 amino acids: CAWSGVGRLYEQYF. CDR3 in DNA: TGTGCCTGGAGTGGTGTCGGCCGACTCTACGAGCAGTACTTC.

Written as DNA, the CDR3 is TGTGCCAGCAGCAAGACGGGAGGGGAGACCCAGTACTTC. Translation: CASSKTGGETQYF. The V call is TRBV13, the J call TRBJ2-5, with TRBD2 matching over 8 bases. The CDR3 is 13 amino acids. CDR1 is PRHDT and CDR2 is FYEKMQ in the germline V gene (reference sequence). With V trimmed by 5 bases and J by 5 bases, 4 bases remained unmatched.

The chain couples TRBV13 to TRBJ2-3, with D perhaps TRBD1 (6 bases). The CDR3 runs 15 residues. Germline CDR1 reads PRHDT; CDR2 reads FYEKMQ (reference sequence). Between the trimmed V and J ends, which lost 6 bases and 4 bases, there was a span of 17 bases. CDR3 bases: TGTGCCAGCAGTATGGGGCGACCAGGGGCAGATACGCAGTATTTT. This encodes CASSMGRPGADTQYF.

CDR3: CASSQAWEDRGGSPLHF. The CDR3 bases are TGTGCCAGCAGCCAAGCTTGGGAGGACAGGGGTGGTTCACCCCTCCACTTT. The chain combines TRBV14 with TRBJ1-6; 9 bases align to TRBD1. The V segment lost 1 base and the J segment 9 bases; nucleotides outside the gene matches: 10. CDR1 is SGHDN, CDR2 FVKESK, per germline. CDR3 length: 17 amino acids.

This clone was recorded only once. In DNA, the CDR3 is TGTGCCAGCAGCGCCTTAGCGGCAGCGCATGAGACCCAGTACTTC. Amino acids: CASSALAAAHETQYF. V usage is TRBV9 and J usage is TRBJ2-5, with D possibly matching TRBD2 (6 bases). CDR3 length: 15 amino acids. Looked up from germline, CDR1 is SGDLS and CDR2 is YYNGEE. The V end was cut by 3 bases, the J end by 5 bases, with 17 bases between.

This clone has a handful of counts. J is TRBJ2-5 and V is TRBV9; tentative D call: TRBD2 (6 bases). Germline loops: CDR1 SGDLS, CDR2 YYNGEE. The V end lost 0 bases, the J end lost 3 bases, and 12 bases lay between the germline ends. This CDR3 comprises 15 residues. CDR3 residues: CASSVAPGEEETQYF. The CDR3 nucleotides read TGTGCCAGCAGCGTAGCCCCCGGGGAGGAAGAGACCCAGTACTTC.

A word on this clone: Mismatch with germline at one junction end may stem from a read error. V gene TRBV19 combines with J gene TRBJ1-2, with 8 bases identical to TRBD1. CDR1 is LNHDA and CDR2 is SQIVND in the germline V gene (reference sequence). The CDR3 loop spans 14 amino acids. The CDR3 sequence is CTSSIGTGNYGYTF. Here the CDR3 DNA reads TGTACCAGTAGTATCGGGACAGGTAACTATGGCTACACCTTC.

This clone was detected a few times. The rearrangement joins TRBV4-2 to TRBJ2-1; 13 bases agree with TRBD2. J gave up 0 bases and V 1 base, and 6 bases lay outside the gene matches. The germline V gene encodes CDR1 LGHNA and CDR2 YNFKEQ. The CDR3 has 19 residues. The DNA of the CDR3 is TGTGCCAGCAGCCAAGGACTAGCGGGGGGACCGAGCTCCTACAATGAGCAGTTCTTC. Amino acid sequence: CASSQGLAGGPSSYNEQFF.

J is TRBJ1-2 and V is TRBV6-5, with 10 nucleotides matching TRBD1. The CDR3 length is 14 residues. J was trimmed by 5 bases and V by 6 bases; bases with no gene match: 6. Germline values: CDR1 MNHEY, CDR2 SVGAGI. CDR3 loop: CASRGRQGAYGYTF. In DNA, the CDR3 is TGTGCCAGCAGGGGTCGACAGGGGGCTTATGGCTACACCTTC.

There are a few counts of this clone. The chain joins TRBV10-3 to TRBJ1-1; TRBD1 matches at 8 bases. Germline V gives CDR1 ENHRY, CDR2 SYGVKD. CDR3 length: 13 amino acids. The V and J ends lost 8 bases and 5 bases, in that order; junction bases with no gene match: 7. CDR3 sequence: CAIGSTGGTEAFF. The CDR3 nucleotides are TGTGCCATCGGTTCCACAGGGGGGACTGAAGCTTTCTTT.

This sequence joins TRBV19 and TRBJ1-2, with TRBD1 matching over 8 bases. V lost 6 bases, J lost 4 bases, and 10 bases stayed unmatched. CDR3 size: 15 residues. Germline loops: CDR1 LNHDA, CDR2 SQIVND (reference sequence). The CDR3 reads CASRLQGAAGYGYTF. CDR3 sequence (DNA): TGTGCCAGTAGGCTTCAGGGGGCCGCCGGCTATGGCTACACCTTC.

V gene TRBV4-1 combines with J gene TRBJ1-5; 8 bases agree with TRBD1. Looked up from germline, CDR1 is MGHRA and CDR2 is YSYEKL. J was trimmed by 3 bases and V by 4 bases; bases with no gene match: 5. The length of the CDR3 is 15 residues. The CDR3 reads CASSLTGVDNQPQHF. The CDR3 DNA sequence: TGCGCCAGCAGCCTGACAGGGGTGGACAATCAGCCCCAGCATTTT.

A few counts support this clone. This rearrangement joins TRBV28 to TRBJ1-1, with D possibly TRBD1 on 5 matching bases. The CDR3 contains 12 residues. V was pared by 1 base and J by 11 bases, with 11 bases between. Germline assignment: CDR1 MDHEN and CDR2 SYDVKM. In DNA, the CDR3 is TGTGCCAGCAGTTTATCACAGGACCCGGCTTTCTTT. Amino acid sequence: CASSLSQDPAFF.

In regard to this clone: Germline is not matched at one junction end, which may reflect a read error. The rearrangement uses TRBV6-6 and TRBJ1-2; D might be TRBD1 (5 bases). Germline-derived CDR1 and CDR2 are MNHNY and SVGAGI (reference sequence). This CDR3 has 13 residues. DNA of the CDR3: TGTGCCAGCACTTACGTGGGGCCCTACAACTACACCTTC. As protein: CASTYVGPYNYTF.

The chain recombines TRBV5-1 with TRBJ2-5, with 11 nucleotides matching TRBD2. This CDR3 is 15 amino acids long. CDR1 and CDR2 (germline): SGHRS, YFSETQ. The trim removed 0 bases at V and 3 bases at J, leaving 1 base unmatched. CDR3 in amino acids: CASSLVTSGEETQYF. Here the CDR3 DNA reads TGCGCCAGCAGCTTGGTGACTAGCGGGGAAGAGACCCAGTACTTC.

CDR3 bases: TGTGCCAGTAGTATGGCCCCTTGGGAGGGATTCTACGAGCAGTACTTC. Translation: CASSMAPWEGFYEQYF. This chain links TRBV19 with TRBJ2-7; 7 positions match TRBD2. The germline V gene has CDR1 LNHDA and CDR2 SQIVND (reference sequence). This CDR3 contains 16 residues. With 3 bases clipped from V and 3 bases from J, the junction kept 11 bases outside the gene matches.

The chain recombines TRBV27 with TRBJ1-5; D is unresolved. Germline CDR1 is MNHEY and CDR2 is SMNVEV (reference sequence). V lost 5 bases to trimming and J lost 6 bases, with 17 bases between them. CDR3 length: 15 amino acids. For the CDR3, the DNA is TGTGCCAGCAGTCCCCTCGGAACTTGGGCTCAGCCCCAGCATTTT. Amino acids: CASSPLGTWAQPQHF.